These 29 T cell receptor beta chains share one sample of origin, sequenced in a study of read filtering for tumor transcriptome and immune sequencing. Molecular barcoded adaptors covering alpha/delta and beta/gamma chains were used on 400 to 450 ng RNA. Each CDR3 protein gets one entry after TCRdb re-called the reads with MiXCR. The sample holds approximately 57,000 distinct CDR3 sequences, about 12% seen once. Sequencing input: a population of CD138-negative cells sorted from bone marrow. The receptor set was obtained from a donor aged 40 or older with multiple myeloma.

This clonotype was detected ten times or more. V is TRBV6-1 and J is TRBJ2-3; the D is unclear. V gave up 8 bases and J gave up 5 bases, with 5 bases separating them. Germline V gene lookup returns CDR1 MNHNS and CDR2 SASEGT. The CDR3 runs to 10 residues. CDR3 region: CASGQDTQYF. Here the CDR3 DNA reads TGTGCCAGCGGGCAAGATACGCAGTATTTT.

Note on this clonotype: A much larger clone differs by one base, so this may be a read error. The CDR3 protein is CCARDLARAGNQPQHF. The CDR3 DNA reads TGCTGTGCTAGAGATTTAGCTAGAGCGGGTAATCAGCCCCAGCATTTT. The rearrangement links TRBV20-1 to TRBJ1-5; D call uncertain. This CDR3 is built from 16 residues. Germline values: CDR1 DFQATT, CDR2 SNEGSKA (reference sequence).

This clonotype was observed many times. The chain has TRBV29-1 and TRBJ1-5, with D possibly matching TRBD1 (6 bases). V shed 6 bases and J shed 6 bases, with 15 bases lying between them. CDR1 and CDR2 from the germline V gene are SQVTM and ANQGSEA. The CDR3 contains 13 residues. The CDR3 reads CSVVQGPGQPQHF. The CDR3 DNA follows: TGCAGCGTAGTACAGGGACCGGGTCAGCCCCAGCATTTT.

This clonotype was counted at least ten times. The chain joins TRBV5-1 to TRBJ2-1; 8 bases fit TRBD1. V gave up 0 bases and J gave up 4 bases; unmatched junction bases: 6. Germline loops: CDR1 SGHRS, CDR2 YFSETQ. The CDR3 loop spans 16 amino acids. This CDR3 reads CASSLVERQGYNEQFF. The CDR3, as DNA: TGCGCCAGCAGCTTGGTGGAGAGACAGGGGTACAATGAGCAGTTCTTC.

This clonotype appeared a few times. The J gene is TRBJ1-2, the V gene TRBV7-3; 12 bases match TRBD1. CDR3 size: 16 residues. The junction had 11 bases not matched to a gene; V was cut back by 4 bases and J by 8 bases. The germline gives CDR1 SGHTA, CDR2 FQGTGA. CDR3 DNA: TGTGCCAGCAGCTCCTCGGGACAGGGGGCGGCGGGCGGCTACACCTTC. Encoded protein: CASSSSGQGAAGGYTF.

This clonotype was detected many times. The chain is built from TRBV7-9 and TRBJ1-1; D unresolved. V was trimmed by 1 base and J by 2 bases, leaving 17 bases between them. CDR1 is SEHNR, CDR2 FQNEAQ, per germline (reference sequence). The CDR3 has 17 residues. The CDR3 sequence: CASSLDIKPRRNTEAFF. CDR3 in DNA: TGTGCCAGCAGCTTAGATATCAAACCCCGGAGAAACACTGAAGCTTTCTTT.

This clonotype was detected only a few times. This sequence is one base from a far larger clone and is likely a read error. Because the CDR3 is missing its conserved closing phenylalanine or tryptophan, this is likely a read error. The rearrangement links TRBV11-3 to TRBJ2-1, with TRBD2 identical over 8 bases. J was trimmed by 3 bases and V by 0 bases; bases with no gene match: 7. CDR1 and CDR2 (germline): SGHNT, YENEEA. The CDR3 consists of 17 residues. In DNA form, the CDR3 reads TGTGCCAGCAGCTTAGATGGACGACTAGCGAACTACAATGAGCAGTTCCTC. It yields the protein CASSLDGRLANYNEQFL.

This clonotype was picked up many times. This chain links TRBV20-1 with TRBJ1-6, with D unclear. The CDR3 consists of 18 residues. The germline gives CDR1 DFQATT, CDR2 SNEGSKA (reference sequence). V was trimmed by 3 bases and J by 4 bases, leaving 22 bases between them. The CDR3 sequence: CSASDFIQKASYNSPLHF. In DNA form, the CDR3 reads TGCAGTGCTAGTGACTTCATCCAAAAGGCCTCATATAATTCACCCCTCCACTTT.

In the case of this clonotype: A much larger clonotype is one base distant, so this may be a read error. The genes are TRBV7-7 and TRBJ1-6; D is unresolved. This CDR3 region has 13 residues. CDR1 and CDR2 from the germline V gene are SSHAT and FNYEAQ (reference sequence). CDR3 sequence: CAGSLAADSPLHF. The CDR3 DNA sequence: TGTGCTGGCAGCTTAGCGGCCGATTCACCCCTCCACTTT.

This clonotype came up a few times. A much larger clone differs by one base, so this may be a read error. The chain combines TRBV12-3 or TRBV12-4 with TRBJ2-6; tentative D call: TRBD1 (5 bases). This CDR3 region has 13 residues. For the CDR3, the DNA is TGTGCCAGCAGCCGCTCTGGGGCCAACGCCCTGACTTTC. This sequence encodes CASSRSGANALTF.

Many counts were recorded for this clonotype. CDR3 amino acids: CASSLDPYEQYF. The DNA of the CDR3 is TGTGCCAGCAGCTTAGATCCCTACGAGCAGTACTTC. The chain carries TRBV11-2 and TRBJ2-7; D unresolved. Germline lookup yields CDR1 SGHAT and CDR2 FQNNGV. V lost 0 bases and J lost 2, with 2 bases in between. The length of the CDR3 is 12 residues. Filled out from reference TRBV11-2 and TRBJ2-7, the complete variable domain reads EAGVAQSPRYKIIEKRQSVAFWCNPISGHATLYWYQQILGQGPKLLIQFQNNGVVDDSQLPKDRFSAERLKGVDSTLKIQPAKLEDSAVYLCASSLDPYEQYFGPGTRLTVT.

As regards this clonotype: An end of the junction differs from the germline gene, which may be a read error. The CDR3 is CASSIGTGTSGYIEQFF. Here the CDR3 DNA reads TGTGCCAGTAGTATCGGGACCGGGACTAGCGGGTACATTGAGCAGTTCTTC. This chain joins TRBV19 and TRBJ2-1, with 12 bases identical to TRBD2. The CDR3 extends over 17 amino acids. Germline values: CDR1 LNHDA, CDR2 SQIVND (reference sequence).

There are many counts of this clonotype. The chain uses TRBV11-2 and TRBJ2-5; D not resolved. V was cut by 3 bases and J by 2 bases, with 7 bases left in between. CDR1 is SGHAT, CDR2 FQNNGV, per germline. The length of the CDR3 is 13 residues. The CDR3 DNA reads TGTGCCAGCAGCTTCGAAACACAAGAGACCCAGTACTTC. This codes for CASSFETQETQYF.

In its sample, this clonotype was seen many times. The chain has TRBV7-3 and TRBJ1-4; D gene uncertain. V was clipped by 6 bases and J by 6 bases, with 14 bases between them. Germline V gives CDR1 SGHTA, CDR2 FQGTGA. The CDR3 sequence is 14 residues long. The CDR3 DNA follows: TGTGCCAGCAGGTCTGGGTCGGTGGATGAAAAACTGTTTTTT. It is translated as CASRSGSVDEKLFF.

This clonotype was seen repeatedly, ten times or more. J is TRBJ1-5 and V is TRBV27, with D uncertain. The CDR3 is 15 amino acids. V lost 0 bases to trimming and J lost 3 bases, with 9 bases between them. Germline CDR1 MNHEY, CDR2 SMNVEV (reference sequence). The CDR3 region is CASSLSRGLNQPQHF. The CDR3 bases are TGTGCCAGCAGTTTATCCCGGGGTCTCAATCAGCCCCAGCATTTT.

This clonotype was detected many times. This rearrangement joins TRBV6-2 or TRBV6-3 to TRBJ2-5; D not resolved. The CDR3 sequence is 15 residues long. Germline lookup yields CDR1 MNHEY and CDR2 SVGEGT. Trimming shortened V by 4 bases and J by 0 bases, and 12 bases separated the two germline ends. CDR3 loop: CASSLPGSNQETQYF. DNA of the CDR3: TGTGCCAGCAGTTTACCGGGCTCCAACCAAGAGACCCAGTACTTC.

This clonotype was observed at least ten times. The V gene is TRBV5-5, the J gene TRBJ2-5; TRBD1 matches 8 bases. Trimming at V came to 4 bases and at J to 5 bases, leaving 22 bases not matched to a gene. The CDR3 sequence is 19 residues long. CDR1 SGHKS and CDR2 YYEKEE come from the germline V gene (reference sequence). CDR3 in amino acids: CASSHKAYTGTGGKETQYF. The CDR3 nucleotides are TGTGCCAGCAGCCACAAAGCTTATACCGGGACAGGAGGGAAGGAGACCCAGTACTTC.

This clonotype was counted ten times or more. The chain recombines TRBV10-2 with TRBJ1-6; a possible D gene is TRBD1 (5 bases). CDR1 and CDR2 (germline): WSHSY, SAAADI. The V end was cut by 3 bases, the J end by 6 bases, with 9 bases between. This CDR3 comprises 14 residues. The CDR3 is CASSDQGGNSPLHF. CDR3 in DNA: TGCGCCAGCAGTGACCAGGGAGGTAATTCACCCCTCCACTTT.

This clonotype was seen at least ten times. This chain joins TRBV19 and TRBJ2-1, with 9 bases aligning to TRBD1. This CDR3 region has 14 residues. Trimming at V came to 10 bases and at J to 9 bases, leaving 13 bases not matched to a gene. Germline lookup yields CDR1 LNHDA and CDR2 SQIVND (reference sequence). Here the CDR3 reads CATSRGQGVAEQFF. The CDR3 DNA reads as TGTGCCACCTCAAGGGGACAGGGAGTAGCTGAGCAGTTCTTC.

Points on this clonotype: One end of the junction fails to match germline, which may point to a read error. V is TRBV7-6 and J is TRBJ2-3; TRBD2 matches 12 bases. Germline loops: CDR1 SGHVS, CDR2 FNYEAQ. CDR3 length: 15 residues. The CDR3 DNA is TGTGCCAGCAGCCTAGCGGGGGGGCCGACAGATACGCAGTATTTT. Translated: CASSLAGGPTDTQYF.

For this clonotype: Given a much more abundant clone one base away, this may be a read error. The chain joins TRBV20-1 to TRBJ1-2; unclear D gene. There are 19 residues in the CDR3. Germline CDR1 DFQATT, CDR2 SNEGSKA (reference sequence). Trimming took off 0 bases at V and 0 bases at J, with 23 bases between the two ends. CDR3 sequence: CSARDSLRTSERANYGYTF. The CDR3, as DNA: TGCAGTGCTAGAGATTCTTTGAGGACTTCCGAACGAGCTAACTATGGCTACACCTTC.

In its sample, this clonotype was seen many times. This chain connects TRBV6-5 to TRBJ2-3; D gene uncertain. The V end was cut by 8 bases, the J end by 7 bases, with 22 bases between. The CDR3 extends over 15 amino acids. Germline CDR1 reads MNHEY; CDR2 reads SVGAGI. The CDR3: CASRTLLTPEYTQYF. The CDR3 DNA reads TGTGCCAGCCGCACCCTGTTGACACCCGAATATACGCAGTATTTT.

A few counts support this clonotype. The chain couples TRBV13 to TRBJ2-7; 12 nucleotides line up with TRBD1. The V and J ends lost 5 bases and 5 bases, in that order; junction bases with no gene match: 10. Germline CDR1 is PRHDT and CDR2 is FYEKMQ (reference sequence). The CDR3 is made up of 16 amino acids. DNA for the CDR3: TGTGCCAGCAGCCCGACCCGGGACAGGGGGCGAGACGAGCAGTACTTC. It specifies CASSPTRDRGRDEQYF.

This clonotype was picked up many times. The chain employs TRBV4-1 and TRBJ1-6; a possible D gene is TRBD1 (5 bases). Germline CDR1 is MGHRA and CDR2 is YSYEKL. The V end lost 4 bases, the J end lost 7 bases, and 14 bases lay between the germline ends. The CDR3 is made up of 15 amino acids. For the CDR3, the DNA is TGCGCCAGCAGCCTGGGGGTAACTGAAAATTCACCCCTCCACTTT. As protein: CASSLGVTENSPLHF.

V usage is TRBV7-2 and J usage is TRBJ1-5; D gene unclear. V was cut by 3 bases and J by 0 bases, with 15 bases left in between. The CDR3 consists of 17 residues. CDR1 is SGHTA and CDR2 is FQGNSA in the germline V gene. The CDR3 protein is CASSFPRGPDSNQPQHF. CDR3 coding DNA: TGTGCCAGCAGCTTTCCCCGTGGTCCGGATAGCAATCAGCCCCAGCATTTT.

In this sample, this clonotype turned up many times. The chain combines TRBV20-1 with TRBJ2-5; D gene ambiguous. CDR1 is DFQATT, CDR2 SNEGSKA, per germline (reference sequence). The CDR3 is 12 residues long. V was trimmed by 0 bases and J by 6 bases, leaving 8 bases between them. The CDR3 is CSAREIGKTQYF. The CDR3 region has the DNA TGCAGTGCTAGAGAAATAGGAAAGACCCAGTACTTC.

Concerning this clonotype: One base away lies a much larger clone, so this may be a sequencing read error. The CDR3 loop is CASSEGAGRPDTQYF. The CDR3 DNA sequence: TGCGCCAGCAGCGAGGGGGCAGGGAGGCCAGATACGCAGTATTTT. This chain links TRBV5-1 with TRBJ2-3; tentatively, D is TRBD1 (7 bases). V was pared by 4 bases and J by 4 bases, with 16 bases between. The CDR3 has 15 amino acids. Germline V gene data show CDR1 as SGHRS and CDR2 as YFSETQ.

This chain uses TRBV7-2 with TRBJ2-1; D possibly corresponds to TRBD1 (5 bases). The V gene's germline CDR1 is SGHTA and CDR2 FQGNSA. The CDR3 has 15 residues. The V gene lost 4 bases and the J gene lost 0 bases, with 10 bases spanning the gap. The CDR3 loop reads CASSSRVSSYNEQFF. In DNA, the CDR3 is TGTGCCAGCAGCTCCAGGGTTAGCTCCTACAATGAGCAGTTCTTC. The entire variable domain, with the rest obtained from reference TRBV7-2 and TRBJ2-1, is as follows: GAGVSQSPSNKVTEKGKDVELRCDPISGHTALYWYRQSLGQGLEFLIYFQGNSAPDKSGLPSDRFSAERTGGSVSTLTIQRTQQEDSAVYLCASSSRVSSYNEQFFGPGTRLTVL.

This clonotype was seen a handful of times. V and J are TRBV20-1 and TRBJ2-3; D perhaps matches TRBD2 (7 bases). The germline gives CDR1 DFQATT, CDR2 SNEGSKA (reference sequence). V lost 1 base, J lost 2 bases, and 16 bases lay in between. The CDR3 has 16 amino acids. CDR3 protein: CSARGGQRGNTDTQYF. The CDR3 DNA sequence: TGCAGTGCTAGAGGGGGGCAGCGGGGTAACACAGATACGCAGTATTTT.